This TCR beta chain was captured in a study of CD8 T cells in ankylosing spondylitis. This clonotype has just a few counts. The antigen remains undetermined. Overall study results and limits: The study identified a TCR beta motif of seven or eight highly homologous variants that appeared characteristic of ankylosing spondylitis blood.

J was trimmed by 6 bases and V by 1 base; bases with no gene match: 11. This CDR3 contains 16 residues. Germline loops: CDR1 MGHRA, CDR2 YSYEKL. One entry per CDR3 protein results from TCRdb running MiXCR on the 5' RACE reads. This table holds 350,000 or so distinct CDR3 sequences, around 8% found once. Input material: blood, either unsorted or a sorted T cell fraction (not recorded which). The chain couples TRBV4-1 to TRBJ2-7; 8 bases line up with TRBD2. The TCR sequence derives from a male donor with ankylosing spondylitis. The chain's CDR3 is CASSQVSSRAGGEQYF. The CDR3 DNA sequence: TGCGCCAGCAGCCAAGTTAGTAGCAGGGCGGGGGGCGAGCAGTACTTC.